A selection of T cell receptor beta chains follows, all from one sample in a study of T-cell memory formation after mild COVID-19. From the 5' RACE reads, TCRdb called clonotypes with MiXCR, one entry per CDR3 protein. The table has more than 200,000 distinct CDR3 sequences, 15% to 20% seen once; the top ten hold approximately 3.5%. Sequencing was carried out using PBMCs or a T cell subset sorted from them (not recorded which). The receptors were gathered from a man between 18 and 35 years old who had mild COVID-19 (a few samples of this study predate the infection). Cell type and time point are not known. Each CDR3 is given with its conserved first and last residue. D genes are given only for firm matches. Clone size is stated in some rows and not others, as once, few, many or a class when expanded.

v_gene	abundance	d_gene	j_gene	CDR3aa	CDR3nt
TRBV7-9	few	NA	TRBJ1-5	CASSLGHTGRRQPQHF	TGTGCCAGCAGCTTGGGCCATACAGGGAGGCGTCAGCCCCAGCATTTT
TRBV6-5	few	TRBD2	TRBJ2-3	CASSYFSGGILDTQYF	TGTGCCAGCAGTTACTTTAGCGGGGGGATTTTAGATACGCAGTATTTT
TRBV20-1	few	NA	TRBJ1-5	CSAKGSTFNQPQHF	TGCAGTGCAAAGGGGTCAACATTCAATCAGCCCCAGCATTTT
TRBV7-2	few	NA	TRBJ2-3	CASSRRFATDTQYF	TGTGCCAGCAGCCGGCGTTTCGCCACAGATACGCAGTATTTT
TRBV5-4	few	NA	TRBJ2-1	CASSLQGVTYNEQFF	TGTGCCAGCAGCTTGCAAGGCGTGACCTACAATGAGCAGTTCTTC
TRBV12-3/TRBV12-4	few	NA	TRBJ1-1	CASSFQEQNTEAFF	TGTGCCAGCAGTTTTCAGGAGCAAAACACTGAAGCTTTCTTT
TRBV12-3/TRBV12-4	few	TRBD1	TRBJ2-3	CASRQGAQDTQYF	TGTGCCAGCAGACAGGGGGCGCAAGATACGCAGTATTTT
TRBV3-1	NA	NA	TRBJ2-2	CASSRGGNTGELFF	TGTGCCAGCAGCCGGGGGGGCAACACCGGGGAGCTGTTTTTT
TRBV5-1	few	NA	TRBJ1-4	CASSLDGGVNEKLFF	TGCGCCAGCAGCTTGGACGGAGGGGTTAATGAAAAACTGTTTTTT
TRBV4-2	NA	TRBD2	TRBJ2-1	CASSPGWRGSYNEQFF	TGTGCCAGCAGCCCGGGGTGGCGGGGGAGCTACAATGAGCAGTTCTTC
TRBV5-5	NA	NA	TRBJ1-5	CASTLAGPITGQPQHF	TGTGCCAGCACCCTGGCCGGACCCATTACGGGTCAGCCCCAGCATTTT
TRBV4-2	few	TRBD2	TRBJ2-1	CASSQELAMRGGFEQFF	TGTGCCAGCAGCCAGGAACTAGCGATGCGGGGGGGCTTTGAGCAGTTCTTC
TRBV27	NA	TRBD1	TRBJ1-2	CASSSSPGTVGYGYTF	TGTGCCAGCAGTTCCAGTCCCGGGACAGTTGGCTATGGCTACACCTTC
TRBV29-1	NA	NA	TRBJ2-3	CSVDPGSPDTQYF	TGCAGCGTTGATCCGGGAAGCCCAGATACGCAGTATTTT
TRBV4-2	NA	NA	TRBJ2-3	CASSPKKQNAADTQYF	TGTGCCAGCAGCCCGAAAAAACAGAATGCGGCAGATACGCAGTATTTT
TRBV9	many	NA	TRBJ1-1	CASSVVAGKSTEAFF	TGTGCCAGCAGCGTAGTGGCCGGAAAGAGCACTGAAGCTTTCTTT
TRBV7-2	many	NA	TRBJ2-5	CASSWRRAPQETQYF	TGTGCCAGCAGCTGGCGGAGGGCCCCCCAAGAGACCCAGTACTTC
TRBV7-6	many	NA	TRBJ2-2	CASSLVRGVTGELFF	TGTGCCAGCAGCTTAGTGAGGGGCGTCACCGGGGAGCTGTTTTTT